This T cell receptor (beta chain) was found in a study of blood T cell repertoires in COVID-19. Turning to the study itself: Material from acute and convalescent COVID-19 was sourced from the United States, Italy and Spain. Sample material is recorded as cDNA or gDNA derived from T cells, B-cell-depleted T cells, or PBMCs.

There are 13 residues in the CDR3. V lost 5 bases and J 4 bases, leaving 11 bases between the germline ends. Germline assignment: CDR1 MNHEY and CDR2 SMNVEV (reference sequence). TCRdb's copy holds only in-frame clones and misses some; the assay was immunoSEQ multiplex PCR. In the table there are just under 65,000 clones, 65% to 90% of which are singletons. This sequence joins TRBV27 and TRBJ1-2; TRBD1 might be the D (6 bases). Sequenced sample: peripheral blood. The TCR originated in a man aged 40-50 years with acute or convalescent COVID-19. Written as DNA, the CDR3 is TGTGCCAGCAGTCCAGGGGATGGCTATGGCTACACCTTC. It translates to CASSPGDGYGYTF.